Listed below are T cell receptor beta chains from one sample, sequenced in a study of blood T cell repertoires in COVID-19. TCRdb keeps only in-frame clones here, not all; method: immunoSEQ multiplex PCR. This sample has 60,000 to 65,000 clones; less than 85% occur once, and the top ten carry 15% to 20%. The material sequenced was peripheral blood. These receptors were taken from a man in his sixties with acute or convalescent COVID-19. CDR3s include the opening cysteine and the closing phenylalanine or tryptophan. The order of the fields is V gene, D gene, J gene, clone size, CDR3 DNA, CDR3 protein. D genes are given only for firm matches. The size of a clone is reported for some rows only, either as once, few or many, or as a class for expanded clones.

TRBV24-1	TRBD1	TRBJ2-2	-	TGTGCCACCAGAGGGTCGCAGGGGGCCACCGGGGAGCTGTTTTTT	CATRGSQGATGELFF
TRBV6-2/TRBV6-3	TRBD1	TRBJ2-3	-	TGTGCCAGCAGTGTCCCAGCCGGGACAGGGGCCGACAGCACAGATACGCAGTATTTT	CASSVPAGTGADSTDTQYF
TRBV2	-	TRBJ1-1	-	TGTGCCAGCAGTGATCCGGACGGACTTGAAGCTTTCTTT	CASSDPDGLEAFF
TRBV5-4	TRBD1	TRBJ2-7	-	TGTGCCAGCAGCTCCCGGGACAGTAGCTCCTACGAGCAGTACTTC	CASSSRDSSSYEQYF
TRBV6-5	-	TRBJ2-1	-	TGTGCCAACGGAGTCAGTCCCTCCTACAATGAGCAGTTCTTC	CANGVSPSYNEQFF
TRBV3-1/TRBV3-2	TRBD2	TRBJ2-5	few	TGTGCCAGCAGCCCCCTAGCGGGAGTTGAGACCCAGTACTTC	CASSPLAGVETQYF
TRBV9	-	TRBJ2-2	-	TGTGCCAGCAGCGTCGGAGGTCAGCTAGGGAACACCGGGGAGCTGTTTTTT	CASSVGGQLGNTGELFF
TRBV2	TRBD1	TRBJ1-2	-	TGTGCCAGCAGTGGACAGGGGGCGCGTGGCTACACCTTC	CASSGQGARGYTF
TRBV24-1	TRBD2	TRBJ2-1	-	TGTGCCACCAGTGCGGGGGTAACTAGCGGGAGTAGGTTCTTC	CATSAGVTSGSRFF
TRBV9	TRBD2	TRBJ2-2	-	TGTGCCAGCAGCCCTAGCGGGAGTATAACCGGGGAGCTGTTTTTT	CASSPSGSITGELFF
TRBV7-9	-	TRBJ1-1	-	TGTGCCAGCAGCAAAACCTCGGCGGGCACTGAAGCTTTCTTT	CASSKTSAGTEAFF
TRBV3-1/TRBV3-2	TRBD1	TRBJ1-2	-	TGTGCCAGCAGCCAACGACAGGGGGGGGGCTATGGCTACACCTTC	CASSQRQGGGYGYTF
TRBV21-1	-	TRBJ2-1	-	TGTGCCAGCAGATGGATAGCGGGAGGCCTAAATGAGCAGTTCTTC	CASRWIAGGLNEQFF
TRBV7-9	TRBD2	TRBJ2-5	-	TGTGCCAGCAGCGCACGGACTAGCAGCCAAGAGACCCAGTACTTC	CASSARTSSQETQYF
TRBV4-1	TRBD2	TRBJ2-3	-	TGCGCCAGCAGCCTTCGGACTAGCGGGAGAGGTGGAGATACGCAGTATTTT	CASSLRTSGRGGDTQYF
TRBV18	TRBD2	TRBJ2-3	-	TGTGCCAGCTCACCAACTTCGGCGGGAGGGTCAGATACGCAGTATTTT	CASSPTSAGGSDTQYF
TRBV30	-	TRBJ1-5	few	TGTGCCTGGGGCCCGACCGAGGCGGGGATCGGGACCCAGCATTTT	CAWGPTEAGIGTQHF
TRBV5-1	-	TRBJ2-5	-	TGCGCCAGCAGCTTACTCACTACCCAAGAGACCCAGTACTTC	CASSLLTTQETQYF
TRBV25-1	-	TRBJ2-7	-	TGTGCCAGCAGTAGCAGGACATCTCTCGACGAGCAGTACTTC	CASSSRTSLDEQYF
TRBV3-1/TRBV3-2	TRBD2	TRBJ2-1	-	TGTGCCAGCAGCCCGTCAGAAGCGGGAGGGCGTTACAATGAGCAGTTCTTC	CASSPSEAGGRYNEQFF
TRBV4-2	TRBD2	TRBJ2-7	-	TGTGCCAGCAGCCCCCCGGGACTAGCGTCCTACGAGCAGTACTTC	CASSPPGLASYEQYF
TRBV29-1	TRBD1	TRBJ2-7	-	TGCAGCGGGGGGACAGTGTACGAGCAGTACTTC	CSGGTVYEQYF
TRBV9	-	TRBJ2-3	once	TGTGCCAGCAGCGTAGAGGGGGTTCAAGTCGATACGCAGTATTTT	CASSVEGVQVDTQYF
TRBV18	-	TRBJ2-3	-	TGTGCCAGCTCCCCTCCCGGGAGCTTGGATACGCAGTATTTT	CASSPPGSLDTQYF
TRBV5-1	TRBD1	TRBJ1-6	-	TGCGCCAGCAGCCCAGGACAGGGTAATAATTCACCCCTCCACTTT	CASSPGQGNNSPLHF
TRBV11-2	TRBD1	TRBJ2-1	-	TGTGCCAGCAGCTTAGATCTAGCAGGGGGGCAGTTCTTC	CASSLDLAGGQFF
TRBV4-3	TRBD1	TRBJ2-2	-	TGCGCCAGCAGCCAGGGGACAGGGGGTCCCGGGGAGCTGTTTTTT	CASSQGTGGPGELFF
TRBV6-4	-	TRBJ2-7	few	TGTGCCAGCAGTGCTCAACAGGGAACCGAGCAGTACTTC	CASSAQQGTEQYF
TRBV28	TRBD2	TRBJ2-3	-	TGTGCCAGCAGCCCCGTCGGTAGCGGGAGGGCCTCGCCACGGCGGGGGCAGTATTTT	CASSPVGSGRASPRRGQYF
TRBV3-1/TRBV3-2	TRBD1	TRBJ1-1	-	TGTGCCAGCAGCTTGACCCTCGGGACAGGGGTAGTGGCTTTCTTT	CASSLTLGTGVVAFF
TRBV19	-	TRBJ1-5	-	TGTGCCAGTAGCCAGAATTCGGGTAGCAATCAGCCCCAGCATTTT	CASSQNSGSNQPQHF
TRBV11-2	-	TRBJ2-1	-	TGTGCCAGCAGCTTAGTTCGCAATGAGCAGTTCTTC	CASSLVRNEQFF
TRBV7-9	-	TRBJ2-7	-	TGTGCCAGCAGCCCCACTGGCTCCTACGAGCAGTACTTC	CASSPTGSYEQYF
TRBV7-6	TRBD1	TRBJ2-5	once	TGTGCCAGCAGCACCCTGACAGGGGGCGCCGAGACCCAGTACTTC	CASSTLTGGAETQYF